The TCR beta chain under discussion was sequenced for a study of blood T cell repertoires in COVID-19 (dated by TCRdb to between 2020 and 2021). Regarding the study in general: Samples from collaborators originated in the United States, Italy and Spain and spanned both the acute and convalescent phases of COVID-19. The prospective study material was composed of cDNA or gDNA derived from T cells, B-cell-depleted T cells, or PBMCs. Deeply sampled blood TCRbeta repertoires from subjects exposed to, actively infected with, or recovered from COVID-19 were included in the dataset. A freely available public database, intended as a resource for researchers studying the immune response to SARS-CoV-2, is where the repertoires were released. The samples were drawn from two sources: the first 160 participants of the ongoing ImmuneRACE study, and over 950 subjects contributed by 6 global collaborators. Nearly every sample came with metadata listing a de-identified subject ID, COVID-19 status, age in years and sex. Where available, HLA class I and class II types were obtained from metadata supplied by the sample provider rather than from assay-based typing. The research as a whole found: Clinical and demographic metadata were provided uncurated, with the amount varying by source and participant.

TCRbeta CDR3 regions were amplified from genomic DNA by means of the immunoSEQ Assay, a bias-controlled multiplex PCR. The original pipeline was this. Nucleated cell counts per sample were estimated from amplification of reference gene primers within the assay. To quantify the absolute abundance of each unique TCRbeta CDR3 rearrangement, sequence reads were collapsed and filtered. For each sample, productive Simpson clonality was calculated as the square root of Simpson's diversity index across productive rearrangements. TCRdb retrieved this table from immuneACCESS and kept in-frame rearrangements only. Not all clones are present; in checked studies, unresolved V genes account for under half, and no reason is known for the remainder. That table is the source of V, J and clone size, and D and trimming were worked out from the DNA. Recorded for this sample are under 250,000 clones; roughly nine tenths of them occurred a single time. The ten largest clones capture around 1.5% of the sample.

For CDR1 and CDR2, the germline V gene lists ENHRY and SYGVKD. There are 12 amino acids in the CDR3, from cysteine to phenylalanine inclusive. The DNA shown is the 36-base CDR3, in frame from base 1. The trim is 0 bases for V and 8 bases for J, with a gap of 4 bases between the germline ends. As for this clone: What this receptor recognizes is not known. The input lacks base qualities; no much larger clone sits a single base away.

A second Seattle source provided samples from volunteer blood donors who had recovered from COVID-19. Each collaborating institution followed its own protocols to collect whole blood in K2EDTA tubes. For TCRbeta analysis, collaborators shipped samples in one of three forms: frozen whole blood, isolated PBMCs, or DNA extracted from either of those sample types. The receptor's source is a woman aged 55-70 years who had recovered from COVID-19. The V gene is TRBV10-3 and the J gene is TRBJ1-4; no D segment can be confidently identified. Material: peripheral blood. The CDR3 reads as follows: CAISESEEKLFF. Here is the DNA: TGTGCCATCAGTGAGTCCGAGGAAAAACTGTTTTTT.